The T cell receptor (beta chain) under discussion was sequenced for a study of tumor and adjacent non-tumor tissue in lung cancer. Whole-study results and caveats: Tumor TCR diversity, when higher, was linked to shorter survival. In normal lung, the top 100 clones were significantly more dominant than in tumor. TCR diversity was significantly greater in tumor than normal lung tissue.

The V gene's germline CDR1 is SGHAT and CDR2 FQDESV (reference sequence). This CDR3 comprises 12 residues. No cell sorting was done before RNA was extracted from the tissue. Three rounds of nested PCR, following a modified ARM-PCR protocol, produced the TCRbeta library. TCRdb analysed the multiplex PCR reads with MiXCR anew, one entry per CDR3 protein. The sample has fewer than 120,000 distinct CDR3 sequences; under 90% are singletons. As for this clonotype: Its antigen is not identified. One end of the junction does not line up with germline, which may come from a read error.

The TCR sequence derives from a man aged 65 to 85 with non-small cell lung cancer. This chain links TRBV11-1 with TRBJ1-2, with D uncertain. What was sequenced was lung tumor tissue. DNA for the CDR3: TGTGCCGGCAGCTTATGCAGATATGGCTACGCCTTC. It yields the protein CAGSLCRYGYAF.